A single sample is the source of the 5 T cell receptor beta chains below, sequenced in a study of blood T cell repertoires in COVID-19. Measured with immunoSEQ multiplex PCR; TCRdb has only the in-frame clones, and not every one. The sample lists about 76,000 clones; approximately 83% were seen once. Sequences were obtained from peripheral blood. The receptors here all came from a human donor in a cohort sampled during active COVID-19.

This clone was seen more than once but under ten times. The rearrangement links TRBV5-1 to TRBJ1-5, with D hard to call. Trimming took 2 bases from V and 6 from J, leaving 15 bases between them. The CDR3 contains 15 residues. CDR1 is SGHRS and CDR2 is YFSETQ in the germline V gene. CDR3 in DNA: TGCGCCAGCAGCTTAGATCTCGGGGAGGGTCAGCCCCAGCATTTT. It codes for CASSLDLGEGQPQHF.

The rearrangement uses TRBV7-2 and TRBJ2-7, with TRBD2 matching over 8 bases. The germline V gene encodes CDR1 SGHTA and CDR2 FQGNSA. Unmatched junction bases numbered 7, after V lost 5 bases and J lost 4 bases. The CDR3 is 14 residues long. The DNA of the CDR3 is TGTGCCAGCAGCAGAGTCGGGGGGGGATACGAGCAGTACTTC. This sequence encodes CASSRVGGGYEQYF.

This clone was detected once. The J gene is TRBJ2-1, the V gene TRBV5-4; 12 bases fit TRBD2. Germline-derived CDR1 and CDR2 are SGHNT and YYREEE (reference sequence). V dropped 4 bases and J dropped 0; count of bases not matched to a gene: 5. The CDR3 totals 17 residues. The CDR3 sequence is CASSLAGGRPSYNEQFF. CDR3 DNA sequence: TGTGCCAGCAGCCTAGCGGGGGGGCGGCCCTCCTACAATGAGCAGTTCTTC. Full variable domain (outside the CDR3, taken from reference TRBV5-4 and TRBJ2-1): ETGVTQSPTHLIKTRGQQVTLRCSSQSGHNTVSWYQQALGQGPQFIFQYYREEENGRGNFPPRFSGLQFPNYSSELNVNALELDDSALYLCASSLAGGRPSYNEQFFGPGTRLTVL.

This clone has a single count. The chain is built from TRBV30 and TRBJ1-3; D ambiguous. The CDR3 extends over 14 amino acids. Trimming stripped 2 bases from V and 0 bases from J, with 8 bases between. CDR1 GTSNPN and CDR2 SVGIG come from the germline V gene (reference sequence). The CDR3: CAWSRGSSGNTIYF. Written as DNA, the CDR3 is TGTGCCTGGAGTCGGGGATCCTCTGGAAACACCATATATTTT.

This chain joins TRBV19 and TRBJ1-2, with unresolved D. Germline V lookup: CDR1 LNHDA, CDR2 SQIVND (reference sequence). This CDR3 has 12 residues. Trimming took off 2 bases at V and 4 bases at J, with 5 bases between the two ends. CDR3 sequence: CASSINIYGYTF. The CDR3 DNA reads as TGTGCCAGTAGTATAAACATCTATGGCTACACCTTC.